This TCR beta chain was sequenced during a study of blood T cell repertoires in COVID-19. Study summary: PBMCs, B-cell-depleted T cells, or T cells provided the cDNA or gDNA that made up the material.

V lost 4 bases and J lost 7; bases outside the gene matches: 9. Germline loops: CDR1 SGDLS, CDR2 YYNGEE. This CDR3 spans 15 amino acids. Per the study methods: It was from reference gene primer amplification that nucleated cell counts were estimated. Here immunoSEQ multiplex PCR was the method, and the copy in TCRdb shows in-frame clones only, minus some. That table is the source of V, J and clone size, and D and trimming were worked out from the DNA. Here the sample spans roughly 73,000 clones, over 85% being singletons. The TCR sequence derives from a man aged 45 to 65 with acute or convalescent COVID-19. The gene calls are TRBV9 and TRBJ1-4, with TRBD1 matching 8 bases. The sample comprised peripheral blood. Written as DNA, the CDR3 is TGTGCCAGCAGCAAAACGACAGGGGCGAGTGAAAAACTGTTTTTT. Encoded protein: CASSKTTGASEKLFF.